The T cell receptor beta chain described here comes from a study of blood T cell repertoires in COVID-19. About the study: T cells, B-cell-depleted T cells, or PBMCs provided the cDNA or gDNA that served as material.

Produced via immunoSEQ multiplex PCR; TCRdb's table is partial and in-frame only. This table has 80,000 to 95,000 clones, 81% appearing once. The junction had 12 bases not matched to a gene; V was cut back by 4 bases and J by 4 bases. Germline CDR1 and CDR2: KGHSH and LQKENI. The CDR3 extends over 16 amino acids. Sequencing was done on a sample of peripheral blood. The chain has TRBV18 and TRBJ2-5; 7 nucleotides line up with TRBD1. This receptor was identified in an elderly man with active or convalescent COVID-19. The chain's CDR3 is CASSQDRPARGETQYF. The DNA for the CDR3 is TGTGCCAGCTCACAGGACAGGCCCGCGAGGGGAGAGACCCAGTACTTC.